The 17 T cell receptor beta chains below all came from one sample that was sequenced in a study of blood T cell repertoires in COVID-19. Clones were sequenced by immunoSEQ multiplex PCR, and TCRdb holds only the in-frame ones, with some missing. The sample lists some 120,000 clones, approximately 86% occurring once. Material: peripheral blood. These receptor sequences come from a man aged 35-49 years with acute or convalescent COVID-19.

The CDR3: CASTSRGQIGETQYF. The DNA of the CDR3 is TGTGCCAGCACCTCGCGGGGGCAAATAGGAGAGACCCAGTACTTC. The chain uses TRBV5-4 and TRBJ2-5, with a tentative D call TRBD2 (7 bases). The CDR3 is 15 amino acids. CDR1 is SGHNT, CDR2 YYREEE, per germline (reference sequence). The germline V and J ends were trimmed by 6 bases and 4 bases, with 19 bases remaining between them.

The gene calls are TRBV6-2 or TRBV6-3 and TRBJ2-2, with TRBD1 matching 9 bases. The CDR3 consists of 15 residues. The germline V gene encodes CDR1 MNHEY and CDR2 SVGEGT. V trimming: 6 bases; J trimming: 6 bases; junction bases outside the gene matches: 8. The CDR3 coding sequence is TGTGCCAGCAGCCTCCTACAGGGGGCGCCCGGGGAGCTGTTTTTT. Translated: CASSLLQGAPGELFF.

The V call is TRBV18, the J call TRBJ2-5, with D perhaps matching TRBD2 (5 bases). V lost 8 bases to trimming and J lost 5 bases, with 15 bases between them. Germline V gives CDR1 KGHSH, CDR2 LQKENI. This CDR3 region has 13 residues. CDR3 coding DNA: TGTGCCAGCGCCGACTACAAGGAGGAGACCCAGTACTTC. This codes for CASADYKEETQYF.

The chain couples TRBV5-4 to TRBJ2-5, with 9 positions matching TRBD1. The trim removed 1 base at V and 5 bases at J, leaving 9 bases unmatched. The CDR3 extends over 16 amino acids. Germline lookup yields CDR1 SGHNT and CDR2 YYREEE (reference sequence). The DNA for the CDR3 is TGTGCCAGCAGCTTGCGTATGGGACAGGGAGATGAGACCCAGTACTTC. Its protein is CASSLRMGQGDETQYF.

The genes are TRBV20-1 and TRBJ2-3; the D gene is possibly TRBD2 (6 bases). V was trimmed by 3 bases and J by 1 base, leaving 8 bases between them. The CDR3 totals 13 residues. From germline, CDR1 is DFQATT and CDR2 SNEGSKA (reference sequence). Written as DNA, the CDR3 is TGCAGTGCTAGTCCGGGAGGCACAGATACGCAGTATTTT. Translated, it gives CSASPGGTDTQYF.

This chain uses TRBV6-6 with TRBJ1-1, with D unresolved. Trimming took off 0 bases at V and 0 bases at J, with 8 bases between the two ends. CDR3 length: 15 residues. Per germline, CDR1 MNHNY and CDR2 SVGAGI (reference sequence). This chain's CDR3 is CASSYSPEMNTEAFF. CDR3 nucleotides: TGTGCCAGCAGTTACTCACCAGAAATGAACACTGAAGCTTTCTTT.

J is TRBJ1-2 and V is TRBV12-3 or TRBV12-4; D is uncertain. Trimming removed 6 bases from V and 0 bases from J, with 8 bases in between. The CDR3 extends over 13 amino acids. In DNA form, the CDR3 reads TGTGCCAGCAGGCAACCGGCTAACTATGGCTACACCTTC. Translating it yields CASRQPANYGYTF.

The genes are TRBV10-3 and TRBJ2-2, with 10 bases lining up with TRBD2. The ends lost 5 bases at V and 3 bases at J; junction bases unmatched: 3. CDR1 ENHRY and CDR2 SYGVKD come from the germline V gene. The CDR3 runs to 15 residues. As DNA, the CDR3 is TGTGCCATCAGTCCGGGACTAGCGCACACCGGGGAGCTGTTTTTT. It specifies CAISPGLAHTGELFF.

This clone was counted a few times. The chain recombines TRBV12-5 with TRBJ1-3; perhaps TRBD1 as D (5 bases). CDR1 LGHNT and CDR2 FRNRAP come from the germline V gene. CDR3 length equals 15 residues. V was cut by 4 bases and J by 0 bases, with 10 bases left in between. The CDR3 is CASGWGTVSGNTIYF. DNA of the CDR3: TGTGCTAGTGGTTGGGGGACTGTCTCTGGAAACACCATATATTTT.

This clone has a single count. This chain connects TRBV30 to TRBJ1-1; D is undetermined. Germline V lookup: CDR1 GTSNPN, CDR2 SVGIG (reference sequence). The ends were cut back, 1 base at V and 1 base at J, with 7 bases in the middle. The CDR3 has 13 residues. The CDR3 nucleotides are TGTGCCTGGAGTGGGCAGTGGAACACTGAAGCTTTCTTT. This gives the protein CAWSGQWNTEAFF.

There are a few counts of this clone. The rearrangement uses TRBV7-2 and TRBJ1-1; tentative D call: TRBD1 (6 bases). The germline CDR1 and CDR2 sequences are SGHTA and FQGNSA. This CDR3 is built from 13 residues. The V gene lost 4 bases and the J gene lost 1 base, with 7 bases spanning the gap. CDR3 amino acids: CASSSQGNTEAFF. The CDR3 nucleotides read TGTGCCAGCAGCTCACAGGGGAACACTGAAGCTTTCTTT.

This chain's CDR3 is CASSVGPLTGSYEQYF. For the CDR3, the DNA is TGTGCCAGCAGTGTGGGCCCCCTGACAGGGTCCTACGAGCAGTACTTC. V gene TRBV6-1 combines with J gene TRBJ2-7, with 7 bases identical to TRBD1. J lost 1 base, V lost 4 bases, and 10 bases had no gene match. CDR3 length: 16 amino acids. Germline assignment: CDR1 MNHNS and CDR2 SASEGT.

The chain carries TRBV7-8 and TRBJ2-3; 8 bases are shared with TRBD1. Germline CDR1 is SGHVS and CDR2 is FQNEAQ. The ends lost 1 base at V and 7 bases at J; junction bases unmatched: 10. The CDR3 contains 16 residues. The CDR3 DNA is TGTGCCAGCAGCTTAGGGCGACAGGGGCGGACGAATACGCAGTATTTT. Translated: CASSLGRQGRTNTQYF.

The rearrangement uses TRBV5-6 and TRBJ2-7, with D unclear. Germline values: CDR1 SGHDT, CDR2 YYEEEE. V was pared by 2 bases and J by 0 bases, with 15 bases between. The CDR3 is 16 amino acids. The CDR3 loop is CASSLSPDFLSYEQYF. CDR3 in DNA: TGTGCCAGCAGCTTAAGTCCAGACTTCCTCTCCTACGAGCAGTACTTC.

V and J are TRBV7-2 and TRBJ1-6; 7 bases are a match to TRBD1. V was pared by 7 bases and J by 9 bases, with 12 bases of the junction left unmatched. The germline CDR1 and CDR2 sequences are SGHTA and FQGNSA. The CDR3 loop spans 15 amino acids. CDR3 loop: CASTFKGGDGSPLHF. The DNA for the CDR3 is TGTGCCAGCACCTTTAAAGGGGGCGACGGTTCACCCCTCCACTTT.

The rearrangement joins TRBV30 to TRBJ2-1; 10 nucleotides agree with TRBD2. Trimming at V came to 0 bases and at J to 8 bases, leaving 4 bases not matched to a gene. This CDR3 has 14 residues. CDR1 and CDR2 from the germline V gene are GTSNPN and SVGIG (reference sequence). CDR3 DNA sequence: TGTGCCTGGAGTGTTTCTAGCGGGAGCTATGAGCAGTTCTTC. Translating it yields CAWSVSSGSYEQFF.

The rearrangement uses TRBV21-1 and TRBJ1-2; the table gives TRBD1 as D, unverified against the DNA. TRBV21-1 is an annotated pseudogene. There are 11 residues in the CDR3. The CDR3, as DNA: TGTGCCAGCAACCTCCCAGGGGGATCCACTTTC. It yields the protein CASNLPGGSTF.